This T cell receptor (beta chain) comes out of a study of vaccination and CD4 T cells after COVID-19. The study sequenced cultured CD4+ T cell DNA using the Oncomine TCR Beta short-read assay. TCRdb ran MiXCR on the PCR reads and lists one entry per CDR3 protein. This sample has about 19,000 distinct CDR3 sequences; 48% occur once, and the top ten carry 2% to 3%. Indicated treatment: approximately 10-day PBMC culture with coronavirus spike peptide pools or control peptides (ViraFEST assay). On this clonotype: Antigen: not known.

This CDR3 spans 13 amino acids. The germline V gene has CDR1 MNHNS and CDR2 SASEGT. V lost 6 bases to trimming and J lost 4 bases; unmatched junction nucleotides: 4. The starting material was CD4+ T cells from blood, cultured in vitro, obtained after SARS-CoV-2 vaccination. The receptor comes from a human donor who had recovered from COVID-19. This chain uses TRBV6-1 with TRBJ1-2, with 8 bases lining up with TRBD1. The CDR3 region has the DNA TGTGCCAGCAGCCGACAGGGGAGCTATGGCTACACCTTC. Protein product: CASSRQGSYGYTF.